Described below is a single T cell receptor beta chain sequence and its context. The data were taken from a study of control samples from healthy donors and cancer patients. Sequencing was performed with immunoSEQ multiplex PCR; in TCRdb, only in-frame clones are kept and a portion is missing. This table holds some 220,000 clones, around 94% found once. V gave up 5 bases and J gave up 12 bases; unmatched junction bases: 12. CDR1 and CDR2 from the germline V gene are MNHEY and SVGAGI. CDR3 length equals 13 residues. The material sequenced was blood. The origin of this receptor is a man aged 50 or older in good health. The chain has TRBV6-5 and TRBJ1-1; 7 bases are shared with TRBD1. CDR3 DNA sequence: TGTGCCAGCAGTCACCGACAGGGTGTGGGAACTTTCTTT. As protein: CASSHRQGVGTFF.